Listed here is a single T cell receptor (beta chain). The CDR3 loop spans 18 amino acids. The V and J ends lost 1 base and 0 bases respectively, with 15 bases between them. The germline V gene encodes CDR1 MNHEY and CDR2 SVGEGT. The data are from a study of blood T cell repertoires in COVID-19. Study in general: Some COVID-19 samples were acute and others convalescent; all came from the United States, Italy and Spain. Sources were T cells, B-cell-depleted T cells, or PBMCs; the material itself was cDNA or gDNA.

Original handling: Amplification with reference gene primers provided the estimates of nucleated cell counts. Assay used: immunoSEQ multiplex PCR; TCRdb lists only in-frame clones, some missing. V, J and clone size are those of that table, while D and trimming were read from the DNA. The repertoire has 70,000 to 95,000 clones, around 88% of them found once; the top ten carry 6.5% to 9.5%. This receptor was obtained from a woman in her 70s with acute or convalescent COVID-19. Material for sequencing was peripheral blood. The V and J genes are TRBV6-2 or TRBV6-3 and TRBJ2-2; D possibly corresponds to TRBD1 (6 bases). The CDR3 spells CASSYWAGVGTNTGELFF. The CDR3 bases are TGTGCCAGCAGTTACTGGGCAGGGGTAGGGACGAACACCGGGGAGCTGTTTTTT.